Below, one T cell receptor (beta chain) is given with its context. The data were obtained in a study of blood T cell repertoires in COVID-19. Study-level background: The study drew acute and convalescent COVID-19 samples from the United States, Italy and Spain.

TCRdb keeps only in-frame clones here, not all; method: immunoSEQ multiplex PCR. Found here are fewer than 300,000 clones, over 75% of them singletons; the top ten hold around 16%. Germline V gene data show CDR1 as SGHAT and CDR2 as FQNNGV. The CDR3 contains 14 residues. V lost 5 bases to trimming and J lost 8 bases, with 18 bases between them. This chain joins TRBV11-2 and TRBJ1-2, with D possibly matching TRBD1 (6 bases). Sequencing input: PBMCs or T cells enriched from blood (not recorded which). The source is a young man who had recovered from COVID-19. This CDR3 is CASSPPLGQIGYTF. The CDR3 nucleotides are TGTGCCAGCAGCCCCCCCCTAGGACAGATAGGCTACACCTTC.